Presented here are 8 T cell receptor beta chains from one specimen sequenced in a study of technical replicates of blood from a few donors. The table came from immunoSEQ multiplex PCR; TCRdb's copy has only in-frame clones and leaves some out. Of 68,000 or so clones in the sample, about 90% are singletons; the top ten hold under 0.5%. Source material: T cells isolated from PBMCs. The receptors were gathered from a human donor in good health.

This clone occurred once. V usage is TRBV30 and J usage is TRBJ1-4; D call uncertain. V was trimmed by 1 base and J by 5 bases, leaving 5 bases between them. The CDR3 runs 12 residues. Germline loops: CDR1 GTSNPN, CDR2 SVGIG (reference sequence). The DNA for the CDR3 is TGTGCCTGGAGTGCTTTAAATGAAAAACTGTTTTTT. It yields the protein CAWSALNEKLFF. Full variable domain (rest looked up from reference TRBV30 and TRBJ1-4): SQTIHQWPATLVQPVGSPLSLECTVEGTSNPNLYWYRQAAGRGLQLLFYSVGIGQISSEVPQNLSASRPQDRQFILSSKKLLLSDSGFYLCAWSALNEKLFFGSGTQLSVL.

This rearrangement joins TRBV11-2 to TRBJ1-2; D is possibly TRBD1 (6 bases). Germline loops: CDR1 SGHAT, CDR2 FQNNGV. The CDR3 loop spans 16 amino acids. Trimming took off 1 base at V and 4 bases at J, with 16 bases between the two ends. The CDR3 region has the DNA TGTGCCAGCAGCTTAGCCAGGGGAGGGTCGGGCTATGGCTACACCTTC. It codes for CASSLARGGSGYGYTF.

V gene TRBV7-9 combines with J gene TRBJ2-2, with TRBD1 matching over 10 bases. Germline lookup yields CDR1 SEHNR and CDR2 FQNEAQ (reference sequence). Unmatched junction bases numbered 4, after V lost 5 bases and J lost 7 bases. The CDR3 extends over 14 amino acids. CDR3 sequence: CASSETGGSGELFF. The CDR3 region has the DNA TGTGCCAGCAGCGAGACAGGGGGCAGCGGGGAGCTGTTTTTT. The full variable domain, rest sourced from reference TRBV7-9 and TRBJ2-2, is DTGVSQNPRHKITKRGQNVTFRCDPISEHNRLYWYRQTLGQGPEFLTYFQNEAQLEKSRLLSDRFSAERPKGSFSTLEIQRTEQGDSAMYLCASSETGGSGELFFGEGSRLTVL.

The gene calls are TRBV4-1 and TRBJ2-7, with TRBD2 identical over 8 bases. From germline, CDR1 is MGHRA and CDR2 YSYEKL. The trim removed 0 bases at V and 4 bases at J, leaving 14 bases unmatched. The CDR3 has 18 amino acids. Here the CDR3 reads CASSQDLYFERELYEQYF. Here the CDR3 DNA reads TGCGCCAGCAGCCAAGATTTGTATTTCGAGCGGGAGCTTTACGAGCAGTACTTC.

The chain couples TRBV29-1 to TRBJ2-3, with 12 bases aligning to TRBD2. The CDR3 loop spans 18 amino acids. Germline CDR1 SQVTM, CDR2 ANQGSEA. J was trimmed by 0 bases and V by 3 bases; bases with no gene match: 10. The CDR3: CSVEEGLAGKLSTDTQYF. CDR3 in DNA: TGCAGCGTTGAGGAAGGACTAGCGGGAAAATTAAGCACAGATACGCAGTATTTT.

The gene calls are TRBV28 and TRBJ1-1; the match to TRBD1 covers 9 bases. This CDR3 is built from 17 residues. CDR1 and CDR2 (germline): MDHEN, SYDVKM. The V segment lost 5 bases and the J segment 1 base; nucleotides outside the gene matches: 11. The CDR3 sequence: CASSGTGWRKANTEAFF. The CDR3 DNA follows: TGTGCCAGCAGTGGGACAGGGTGGCGTAAAGCGAACACTGAAGCTTTCTTT.

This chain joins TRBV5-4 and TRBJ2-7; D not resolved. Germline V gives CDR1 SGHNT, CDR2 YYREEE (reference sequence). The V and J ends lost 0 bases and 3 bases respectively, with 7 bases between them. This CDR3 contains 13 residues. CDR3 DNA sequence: TGTGCCAGCAGCTTGGACAGCTTCTACGAGCAGTACTTC. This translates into CASSLDSFYEQYF.

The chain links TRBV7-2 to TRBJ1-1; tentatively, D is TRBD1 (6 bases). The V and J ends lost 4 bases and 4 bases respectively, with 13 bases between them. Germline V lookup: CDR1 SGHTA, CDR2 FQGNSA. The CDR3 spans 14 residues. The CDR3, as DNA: TGTGCCAGCAGCTCCAACAGGGATACCACTGAAGCTTTCTTT. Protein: CASSSNRDTTEAFF.